This T cell receptor (beta chain) is from a study of T-cell memory formation after mild COVID-19. Using its own MiXCR run on the 5' RACE reads, TCRdb lists one record per CDR3 protein. The table records approximately 50,000 distinct CDR3 sequences, roughly an eighth of them present only once. Study-level findings and limits: The pre-infection memory compartment contained some responding clones, suggesting cross-reactive memory joined.

About this clonotype: Its antigen is not identified.

The CDR3 spans 14 residues. Trimming stripped 6 bases from V and 4 bases from J, with 15 bases between. CDR1 is ENHRY and CDR2 is SYGVKD in the germline V gene. The chain is built from TRBV10-3 and TRBJ1-2, with a weak D call TRBD1 (6 bases). The receptor was derived from a man between 18 and 35 years old who had mild COVID-19 (a few samples of this study predate the infection). Cell type and time point are not known. What was sequenced was PBMCs or a T cell subset sorted from them (not recorded which). The CDR3 loop is CAIRNREHGYGYTF. The CDR3 DNA is TGTGCCATCAGAAACAGGGAGCACGGCTATGGCTACACCTTC.